Given below is one T cell receptor (beta chain) in context. What it recognizes is unknown. This sample is part of a study of T cell responses to AZD1222 COVID-19 vaccine. Looking at the study overall: Pooling covered second doses at about 4 or about 12 weeks. The study's findings and limits: Among spike-specific TCRs, nearly half reportedly target unmutated variant regions. Only five or six AZD1222 recipients tested seropositive at baseline. Most donors were white British, females outnumbered males, and clonal diversity was possibly underestimated.

Profiling relied on immunoSEQ multiplex PCR, and the TCRdb table lists in-frame clones only, not all of them. Of about 130,000 clones in the sample, 85% to 90% were seen once. The germline gives CDR1 KGHDR, CDR2 SFDVKD. CDR3 size: 14 residues. V lost 3 bases to trimming and J lost 6 bases, with 11 bases between them. The receptor was isolated from an adult in good health. This chain links TRBV24-1 with TRBJ1-5; weak D call: TRBD1 (5 bases). Material: peripheral blood, obtained on day 0 of AZD1222 vaccination. The CDR3 region has the DNA TGTGCCACCAGTGATGCAGGGTCGGGTCAGCCCCAGCATTTT. It translates to CATSDAGSGQPQHF.